The T cell receptor beta chain under discussion was sequenced for a study of shared T cell receptors in the human thymus. Germline loops: CDR1 SGDLS, CDR2 YYNGEE. J lost 0 bases, V lost 6 bases, and 16 bases had no gene match. This CDR3 is built from 18 residues. Assay used: immunoSEQ multiplex PCR; TCRdb lists only in-frame clones, some missing. The table lists hundreds of thousands of clones, around 87% of them singletons, with roughly 0.0089% in the top ten. These data are also associated with another study on human thymus T cells. That source notes: Thymic and blood repertoires seemed to favor certain V and J genes.

The TCR comes from a boy under two years old with a congenital heart defect. The chain couples TRBV9 to TRBJ2-3; 7 bases match TRBD2. Sample: thymocytes. CDR3 DNA: TGTGCCAGCACTTGCGGGGGAGACTGTAACACTAGCACAGATACGCAGTATTTT. Its protein is CASTCGGDCNTSTDTQYF. Variable domain in full (rest from reference TRBV9 and TRBJ2-3): DSGVTQTPKHLITATGQRVTLRCSPRSGDLSVYWYQQSLDQGLQFLIQYYNGEERAKGNILERFSAQQFPDLHSELNLSSLELGDSALYFCASTCGGDCNTSTDTQYFGPGTRLTVL.